The clone carrying this T cell receptor beta chain was seen only once. The target antigen is unknown. The CDR3 runs to 13 residues. Everyone who donated was a Caucasian adult who lived in Nashville, Tennessee. The source of the sample is a study of shared clonotypes between healthy human individuals. Whole-study findings and limits: Generation probability values for non-shared clonotypes were lower than those for clonotypes shared by all four donors.

Running of the assay took place at deep level. Generated by immunoSEQ multiplex PCR, the TCRdb table keeps only in-frame clones and is missing some. The profile shows roughly 2,500,000 clones, 90% to 95% of them singletons. The V and J genes are TRBV21-1 and TRBJ2-7; TRBD1, the D gene given by the table, was not confirmed from the DNA. TRBV21-1 is labeled a pseudogene. The source of this sequence is a man aged 18-30 years in good health. Some clones in this sample may be carry-over from other donors' samples. The sequenced sample was naive CD4+ T cells from PBMCs. Subset: CD45RA+ positively selected. Here the CDR3 reads CASSKLWPYEQYF. The CDR3 region has the DNA TGTGCCAGCAGCAAATTATGGCCCTACGAGCAGTACTTC.